These T cell receptor beta chains were read from a single sample in a study of blood T cell repertoires in COVID-19. The data were produced by immunoSEQ multiplex PCR, yet TCRdb's version contains in-frame clones alone and is incomplete. The repertoire consists of 300,000 to 400,000 clones, with about 87% occurring once and the leading ten covering 5%. The sequenced material came from PBMCs or T cells enriched from blood (not recorded which). The receptors were gathered from a young man who had recovered from COVID-19. Both conserved end residues are part of each CDR3. The D gene is left open where the match is weak. Size is omitted from some rows. Given values are once, few, many or a class for expanded clones.

TRBJ1-2 TRBV5-1 11 TRBD1 once TGCGCCAGCAGCCTGGGGACAGCTTGCGCCTTC CASSLGTACAF
TRBJ2-7 TRBV6-5 14 NA once TGTGCCAGCAGTTATCAGGGAACCTCCTACGAGCAGTACTTC CASSYQGTSYEQYF
TRBJ2-7 TRBV28 14 NA NA TGTGCCAGCAGCTCAGGGCCCTCCGGTTACGAGCAGTACTTC CASSSGPSGYEQYF
TRBJ2-2 TRBV7-3 13 NA NA TGTGCCAGCAGCTCAGGGTCAACCGGGGAGCTGTTTTTT CASSSGSTGELFF
TRBJ2-2 TRBV7-2 15 TRBD2 NA TGTGCCAGCTGCTCGGGACTAGCGGGAACCGGGGAGCTGTTTTTT CASCSGLAGTGELFF
TRBJ1-6 TRBV18 17 TRBD1 NA TGTGCCAGCTCACCTCTTCCCGGGACAGGGCAAAATTCACCCCTCCACTTT CASSPLPGTGQNSPLHF
TRBJ2-5 TRBV11-2 16 TRBD2 NA TGTGCCAGCAGCTTATTAGCGGGGGCTTTCCAAGAGACCCAGTACTTC CASSLLAGAFQETQYF
TRBJ2-6 TRBV28 19 NA NA TGTGCCAGCAGTCCGAGGGGGGGGACCGTAGCTGAAGGGGCCAACGTCCTGACTTTC CASSPRGGTVAEGANVLTF
TRBJ1-4 TRBV27 15 NA NA TGTGCCAGCAGTACCCTAGGTTCTCTTAATGAAAAACTGTTTTTT CASSTLGSLNEKLFF
TRBJ1-1 TRBV4-1 16 NA once TGCGCCAGCAGCCAAGTGGTAAACAGGGCTAACACTGAAGCTTTCTTT CASSQVVNRANTEAFF
TRBJ2-5 TRBV5-1 17 TRBD2 NA TGCGCCAGCAGCTACGGACTAGCGGGAATGTACCAAGAGACCCAGTACTTC CASSYGLAGMYQETQYF
TRBJ1-5 TRBV6-5 14 TRBD1 once TGTGCCAGCAGGGGACAGGGCATGGAACAGCCCCAGCATTTT CASRGQGMEQPQHF
TRBJ1-5 TRBV7-9 14 NA NA TGTGCCAGCAGCACCCAGGGGAGCAATCAGCCCCAGCATTTT CASSTQGSNQPQHF
TRBJ2-7 TRBV5-1 15 TRBD1 NA TGCGCCAGCAGCTTGGGGGGACAGTTATCCTACGAGCAGTACTTC CASSLGGQLSYEQYF